The table lists the clone carrying this T cell receptor beta chain with a count of one. In the original processing: How many nucleated cells were present was estimated from reference gene primer amplification. Measured with immunoSEQ multiplex PCR; TCRdb has only the in-frame clones, and not every one. V, J and clone size are those of that table, while D and trimming were read from the DNA. Of roughly 180,000 clones listed, 75% to 90% are singletons. The sample is drawn from a study of blood T cell repertoires in COVID-19. This CDR3 comprises 13 residues. Germline CDR1 and CDR2: SNHLY and FYNNEI. Trimming pared 4 bases from V and 6 bases from J, leaving 13 bases between.

V is TRBV2 and J is TRBJ2-7; D gene unclear. The clonotype originates from a woman aged 55 to 70 with acute or convalescent COVID-19. The sequencing input was peripheral blood. The CDR3 nucleotides are TGTGCCAGCAGTGTACTACTTCTCTTCGAGCAGTACGTC. It is translated as CASSVLLLFEQYV.